The clone carrying this T cell receptor (beta chain) was seen repeatedly, ten times or more. Its target is unknown. A junction boundary mismatches the germline segment, possibly from a read error. Using its own MiXCR run on the 5' RACE reads, TCRdb lists one record per CDR3 protein. The data show 50,000 to 70,000 distinct CDR3 sequences, 2% to 3% seen once. This sample was taken from a study of neurological immune-mediated disorders. Study-level information: Among approximately 34 multiple sclerosis patients, roughly 30 were relapsing-remitting and 3 were secondary progressive.

General observations from the study: Patients with HTLV-1-associated myelopathy had the highest level of TCR clonal expansion, whereas patients with multiple sclerosis had the lowest level, falling beneath the level found in healthy controls.

The clonotype was recovered from a middle-aged man with multiple sclerosis. What was sequenced was PBMCs.

CDR3 in DNA: TGTGCCAGCAGCCTAGCGGGGGGCAGAGGGACCCAGTACTTC. This encodes CASSLAGGRGTQYF. The chain joins TRBV7-7 to TRBJ2-5, with 11 bases fitting TRBD2. This CDR3 has 14 residues. CDR1 and CDR2 (germline): SSHAT, FNYEAQ (reference sequence).